The 28 T cell receptor beta chains below come from one sample, sequenced in a study of T cell responses to AZD1222 COVID-19 vaccine. Here immunoSEQ multiplex PCR was the method, and the copy in TCRdb shows in-frame clones only, minus some. The sample shows more than 95,000 clones, roughly nine tenths of them seen only once. Sequencing was performed on peripheral blood, taken on day 0 of AZD1222 vaccination. These receptor sequences come from an adult in good health.

In this sample, this clone turned up a few times. In nucleotides, the CDR3 is TGTGCCAGCAGTTTGGTGGGACTCCAAGAGACCCAGTACTTC. This encodes CASSLVGLQETQYF. J is TRBJ2-5 and V is TRBV7-9; possibly TRBD2 for D (6 bases). CDR3 length: 14 amino acids. V dropped 6 bases and J dropped 1 base, with 12 bases sitting between them. Germline V lookup: CDR1 SEHNR, CDR2 FQNEAQ (reference sequence).

The chain carries TRBV3-1 (or the pseudogene TRBV3-2) and TRBJ2-1; a possible D gene is TRBD2 (5 bases). Germline V gives CDR1 LGHDT, CDR2 YNNKEL (reference sequence). CDR3 length: 16 amino acids. The germline V and J ends were trimmed by 8 bases and 1 base, with 18 bases remaining between them. As DNA, the CDR3 is TGTGCCAGCGAGCGGCAGCGCCCCTCGTCCTACAATGAGCAGTTCTTC. Protein product: CASERQRPSSYNEQFF.

The rearrangement joins TRBV14 to TRBJ1-5; D remains unclear. Germline loops: CDR1 SGHDN, CDR2 FVKESK. CDR3 length equals 14 residues. The V end was cut by 1 base, the J end by 3 bases, with 7 bases between. CDR3 DNA sequence: TGTGCCAGCAGCCAAGCCGGGCTCAATCAGCCCCAGCATTTT. As protein: CASSQAGLNQPQHF.

The chain joins TRBV7-8 to TRBJ2-5, with D possibly TRBD1 on 5 matching bases. The CDR3 spans 18 residues. Looked up from germline, CDR1 is SGHVS and CDR2 is FQNEAQ. With 5 bases removed from V and 3 bases from J, the gap between germline ends came to 25 bases. CDR3 region: CASSPRGGVQGAKETQYF. In DNA form, the CDR3 reads TGTGCCAGCAGCCCCAGAGGTGGGGTCCAGGGCGCTAAAGAGACCCAGTACTTC.

The chain links TRBV7-8 to TRBJ2-7; 11 nucleotides align to TRBD2. The CDR3 is 19 amino acids. Unmatched junction bases numbered 15, after V lost 3 bases and J lost 2 bases. CDR1 SGHVS and CDR2 FQNEAQ come from the germline V gene. Here the CDR3 reads CASSFGSVAGGPLTYEQYF. In nucleotides, the CDR3 is TGTGCCAGCAGCTTCGGGTCGGTAGCGGGAGGGCCCTTGACCTACGAGCAGTACTTC.

The rearrangement uses TRBV9 and TRBJ2-4, with TRBD2 matching over 7 bases. The CDR3 covers 14 residues. Per germline, CDR1 SGDLS and CDR2 YYNGEE. V shed 0 bases, J shed 8 bases, and the junction held 5 bases outside the gene matches. The CDR3 DNA reads TGTGCCAGCAGCGTAGCCCCGGCGGGAGACATTCAGTACTTC. It yields the protein CASSVAPAGDIQYF.

V is TRBV14 and J is TRBJ2-3, with D unclear. The CDR3 totals 13 residues. Per germline, CDR1 SGHDN and CDR2 FVKESK. V was shortened by 1 base and J by 2 bases, with 4 bases between the two germline ends. For the CDR3, the DNA is TGTGCCAGCAGCCAAGCCCTCACAGATACGCAGTATTTT. This translates into CASSQALTDTQYF.

This chain uses TRBV27 with TRBJ1-2; unclear D gene. With 8 bases removed from V and 3 bases from J, the gap between germline ends came to 13 bases. The CDR3 is 13 residues long. Germline V gives CDR1 MNHEY, CDR2 SMNVEV (reference sequence). CDR3 sequence: CASSAPGHYGYTF. CDR3 bases: TGTGCCAGCTCCGCACCCGGGCACTATGGCTACACCTTC.

This chain links TRBV2 with TRBJ1-1, with a weak D call TRBD1 (6 bases). Germline V lookup: CDR1 SNHLY, CDR2 FYNNEI. Deletions cut 6 bases from V and 1 base from J, with 15 bases between. CDR3 length equals 15 residues. This chain's CDR3 is CASRGNREPNTEAFF. The DNA for the CDR3 is TGTGCCAGCAGGGGAAACAGGGAACCGAACACTGAAGCTTTCTTT.

The chain recombines TRBV30 with TRBJ1-2; D perhaps matches TRBD1 (5 bases). Germline values: CDR1 GTSNPN, CDR2 SVGIG (reference sequence). CDR3 length: 15 amino acids. Trimming left V 8 bases short and J 2 bases short, with 21 bases between. This chain's CDR3 is CAGTIWVRENYGYTF. As DNA, the CDR3 is TGTGCCGGGACCATTTGGGTCAGGGAGAACTATGGCTACACCTTC.

The chain combines TRBV7-6 with TRBJ1-3, with D maybe TRBD1 (6 bases). Between the trimmed V and J ends, which lost 3 bases and 2 bases, there was a span of 17 bases. Germline CDR1 reads SGHVS; CDR2 reads FNYEAQ. This CDR3 spans 17 amino acids. The CDR3 spells CASSFGFGGAPGNTIYF. DNA for the CDR3: TGTGCCAGCAGCTTCGGGTTCGGGGGCGCACCTGGAAACACCATATATTTT.

V usage is TRBV28 and J usage is TRBJ2-2; D is ambiguous. The CDR3 covers 12 residues. The V gene lost 1 base and the J gene lost 6 bases, with 3 bases spanning the gap. Germline V gene data show CDR1 as MDHEN and CDR2 as SYDVKM. The CDR3 DNA is TGTGCCAGCAGTTTATCTTCCGGGGAGCTGTTTTTT. It is translated as CASSLSSGELFF.

This chain uses TRBV3-1 (or the pseudogene TRBV3-2) with TRBJ2-5; 9 positions agree with TRBD2. CDR3 size: 13 residues. The germline V gene encodes CDR1 LGHDT and CDR2 YNNKEL (reference sequence). V lost 7 bases to trimming and J lost 5 bases; unmatched junction nucleotides: 5. The CDR3 here is CASTIAGVETQYF. The DNA of the CDR3 is TGTGCCAGCACTATAGCGGGGGTTGAGACCCAGTACTTC.

The chain has TRBV27 and TRBJ2-1; 8 nucleotides agree with TRBD2. CDR1 is MNHEY and CDR2 is SMNVEV in the germline V gene (reference sequence). The CDR3 spans 18 residues. Trimming cost V 0 bases and J 2 bases; bases outside gene matches: 9. CDR3 loop: CASSLSSGLAAAYNEQFF. The CDR3 DNA reads TGTGCCAGCAGTTTATCGTCCGGACTAGCTGCCGCCTACAATGAGCAGTTCTTC.

V usage is TRBV6-5 and J usage is TRBJ1-1; D unresolved. Germline CDR1 MNHEY, CDR2 SVGAGI. V was pared by 7 bases and J by 0 bases, with 9 bases between. This CDR3 is 13 amino acids long. For the CDR3, the DNA is TGTGCCAGCAACAGTCTTATGAACACTGAAGCTTTCTTT. Translating it yields CASNSLMNTEAFF.

The CDR3 here is CASSPGSWAYEQYF. The CDR3 bases are TGTGCCAGCAGCCCCGGATCGTGGGCCTACGAGCAGTACTTC. The gene calls are TRBV9 and TRBJ2-7; D unresolved. The CDR3 covers 14 residues. V gave up 4 bases and J gave up 2 bases, with 13 bases separating them. Looked up from germline, CDR1 is SGDLS and CDR2 is YYNGEE. Drawing the rest from reference TRBV9 and TRBJ2-7, the complete variable domain is DSGVTQTPKHLITATGQRVTLRCSPRSGDLSVYWYQQSLDQGLQFLIQYYNGEERAKGNILERFSAQQFPDLHSELNLSSLELGDSALYFCASSPGSWAYEQYFGPGTRLTVT.

The chain couples TRBV19 to TRBJ1-5; maybe TRBD1 (5 bases). V was cut by 2 bases and J by 4 bases, with 9 bases left in between. Germline loops: CDR1 LNHDA, CDR2 SQIVND (reference sequence). The CDR3 is made up of 14 amino acids. CDR3 protein: CASSILRGNQPQHF. The DNA for the CDR3 is TGTGCCAGTAGTATATTAAGGGGAAATCAGCCCCAGCATTTT.

This chain joins TRBV7-2 and TRBJ2-2, with D possibly TRBD1 on 5 matching bases. From germline, CDR1 is SGHTA and CDR2 FQGNSA. The germline V and J ends were trimmed by 1 base and 7 bases, with 13 bases remaining between them. The CDR3 consists of 15 residues. The CDR3 sequence is CASSLVKGQGGELFF. CDR3 DNA: TGTGCCAGCAGCTTAGTCAAGGGGCAAGGCGGGGAGCTGTTTTTT. Looking up the rest from reference TRBV7-2 and TRBJ2-2 gives the full variable domain: GAGVSQSPSNKVTEKGKDVELRCDPISGHTALYWYRQSLGQGLEFLIYFQGNSAPDKSGLPSDRFSAERTGGSVSTLTIQRTQQEDSAVYLCASSLVKGQGGELFFGEGSRLTVL.

Only one count was recorded for this clone. V usage is TRBV7-9 and J usage is TRBJ1-5; 10 nucleotides line up with TRBD1. V shed 0 bases and J 4 bases; nucleotides not matched to a gene: 0. Germline CDR1 and CDR2: SEHNR and FQNEAQ (reference sequence). The CDR3 covers 15 residues. CDR3 sequence reads: CASSLAGQGNQPQHF. In DNA form, the CDR3 reads TGTGCCAGCAGCTTAGCGGGACAGGGGAATCAGCCCCAGCATTTT.

This clone was detected only once. The genes are TRBV5-1 and TRBJ2-7, with a tentative D call TRBD1 (5 bases). The CDR3 extends over 16 amino acids. Trimming removed 2 bases at V and 0 bases at J, with 15 bases between. CDR1 and CDR2 from the germline V gene are SGHRS and YFSETQ. The CDR3 nucleotides read TGCGCCAGCAGCTTAAATTCCCAGGGTGGCTCCTACGAGCAGTACTTC. This sequence encodes CASSLNSQGGSYEQYF.

This chain links TRBV6-1 with TRBJ1-2; 9 bases line up with TRBD1. The CDR3 runs to 17 residues. Germline lookup yields CDR1 MNHNS and CDR2 SASEGT. Trimming took 3 bases from V and 5 from J; bases not matched to a gene: 13. The CDR3 DNA reads TGTGCCAGCAGTGATGGGACCGGGACAGGGCTTTGGTATGGCTACACCTTC. Protein: CASSDGTGTGLWYGYTF.

The chain has TRBV18 and TRBJ2-5, with a weak D call TRBD1 (6 bases). CDR1 is KGHSH and CDR2 is LQKENI in the germline V gene. CDR3 length: 14 amino acids. V lost 3 bases to trimming and J lost 1 base, with 9 bases between them. The CDR3 sequence is CASSPTGPQETQYF. As DNA, the CDR3 is TGTGCCAGCTCACCCACAGGGCCCCAAGAGACCCAGTACTTC. Filled out from reference TRBV18 and TRBJ2-5, the complete variable domain reads NAGVMQNPRHLVRRRGQEARLRCSPMKGHSHVYWYRQLPEEGLKFMVYLQKENIIDESGMPKERFSAEFPKEGPSILRIQQVVRGDSAAYFCASSPTGPQETQYFGPGTRLLVL.

The rearrangement joins TRBV6-5 to TRBJ1-6; no reliable D call. The ends were cut back, 9 bases at V and 5 bases at J, with 14 bases in the middle. This CDR3 has 14 amino acids. CDR1 and CDR2 (germline): MNHEY, SVGAGI. CDR3 loop: CASGRWKDNSPLHF. Written as DNA, the CDR3 is TGTGCCAGTGGCCGATGGAAAGATAATTCACCCCTCCACTTT.

The chain carries TRBV2 and TRBJ1-3; D gene ambiguous. In germline, CDR1 is SNHLY, CDR2 FYNNEI. Trimming took 2 bases from V and 0 from J, leaving 11 bases between them. The CDR3 is 16 residues long. In DNA, the CDR3 is TGTGCCAGCAGTGAACAACCGCGGCTCTCTGGAAACACCATATATTTT. Translated, it gives CASSEQPRLSGNTIYF.

The DNA for the CDR3 is TGCAGCGTTGTCTCCGGGCAAGGAAACACCATATATTTT. Translated: CSVVSGQGNTIYF. The chain is built from TRBV29-1 and TRBJ1-3; no clear D. Germline V gene sequence: CDR1 SQVTM, CDR2 ANQGSEA. CDR3 length: 13 residues. The V gene lost 4 bases and the J gene lost 4 bases, with 11 bases spanning the gap.

The chain recombines TRBV12-5 with TRBJ1-3, with D unclear. V shed 1 base and J shed 0 bases, with 4 bases lying between them. Per the germline V gene, CDR1 is LGHNT and CDR2 is FRNRAP. CDR3 size: 14 residues. CDR3 nucleotides: TGTGCTAGTGGTTTGGGTCTCTCTGGAAACACCATATATTTT. This gives the protein CASGLGLSGNTIYF.

This chain uses TRBV18 with TRBJ1-5; unclear D gene. The length of the CDR3 is 15 residues. V shed 5 bases and J shed 0 bases, with 11 bases lying between them. CDR1 and CDR2 from the germline V gene are KGHSH and LQKENI. CDR3 bases: TGTGCCAGCTCAGAAACAGAGAGTAGCAATCAGCCCCAGCATTTT. Protein sequence: CASSETESSNQPQHF. Using reference TRBV18 and TRBJ1-5 for the parts outside the CDR3, the full variable domain is NAGVMQNPRHLVRRRGQEARLRCSPMKGHSHVYWYRQLPEEGLKFMVYLQKENIIDESGMPKERFSAEFPKEGPSILRIQQVVRGDSAAYFCASSETESSNQPQHFGDGTRLSIL.

The J gene is TRBJ2-3, the V gene TRBV19; D uncertain. The CDR3 spans 12 residues. Germline CDR1 LNHDA, CDR2 SQIVND (reference sequence). V lost 6 bases, J lost 5 bases, and 9 bases lay in between. CDR3 loop: CASSSNGDTQYF. CDR3 nucleotides: TGTGCCAGTAGCTCCAACGGAGATACGCAGTATTTT. Full variable domain (rest looked up from reference TRBV19 and TRBJ2-3): DGGITQSPKYLFRKEGQNVTLSCEQNLNHDAMYWYRQDPGQGLRLIYYSQIVNDFQKGDIAEGYSVSREKKESFPLTVTSAQKNPTAFYLCASSSNGDTQYFGPGTRLTVL.